The 10 T cell receptor beta chains below come from one sample, sequenced in a study of shared clonotypes between healthy human individuals. Assay used: immunoSEQ multiplex PCR; TCRdb lists only in-frame clones, some missing. The table shows under 2.5 million clones, with roughly 92% occurring only once. Sample: naive CD4+ T cells from PBMCs. Subset described: CD45RA+ positively selected. The source is a man aged 18 to 30 in good health. Some clones in this sample may be carry-over from other donors' samples.

The chain recombines TRBV10-1 with TRBJ1-1; a weak D match, TRBD1 (6 bases). The germline gives CDR1 WNHNN, CDR2 SYGVQD (reference sequence). The CDR3 is made up of 15 amino acids. Trimming removed 3 bases at V and 3 bases at J, with 14 bases between. In DNA form, the CDR3 reads TGCGCCAGCAGTGAAGGGGGGGGAAGGGACACTGAAGCTTTCTTT. This encodes CASSEGGGRDTEAFF.

The chain has TRBV2 and TRBJ2-7; D gene uncertain. CDR1 SNHLY and CDR2 FYNNEI come from the germline V gene. The germline V and J ends were trimmed by 6 bases and 4 bases, with 22 bases remaining between them. The CDR3 covers 16 residues. The CDR3 loop is CASSPTPVSLGYEQYF. The CDR3 coding sequence is TGTGCCAGCAGCCCAACCCCGGTTTCCCTCGGGTACGAGCAGTACTTC. Full variable domain (remainder filled in from reference TRBV2 and TRBJ2-7): EPEVTQTPSHQVTQMGQEVILRCVPISNHLYFYWYRQILGQKVEFLVSFYNNEISEKSEIFDDQFSVERPDGSNFTLKIRSTKLEDSAMYFCASSPTPVSLGYEQYFGPGTRLTVT.

This clone was observed once. The chain combines TRBV29-1 with TRBJ2-2; D is uncertain. CDR1 is SQVTM and CDR2 is ANQGSEA in the germline V gene. The CDR3 is 17 residues long. V was cut by 7 bases and J by 5 bases, with 26 bases left in between. The CDR3 spells CSAAWTVDSIRTGELFF. The CDR3, as DNA: TGCAGCGCGGCTTGGACGGTTGATTCTATTAGGACCGGGGAGCTGTTTTTT.

J is TRBJ2-1 and V is TRBV9; unclear D gene. V lost 3 bases to trimming and J lost 8 bases, with 18 bases between them. There are 15 residues in the CDR3. The germline CDR1 and CDR2 sequences are SGDLS and YYNGEE. CDR3 nucleotide sequence: TGTGCCAGCAGCGGAGGTCTTAGTGGGCCGGATGAGCAGTTCTTC. Translating it yields CASSGGLSGPDEQFF.

This clone appeared once. The V and J genes are TRBV7-6 and TRBJ2-7, with TRBD2 matching 7 bases. The germline V gene encodes CDR1 SGHVS and CDR2 FNYEAQ. CDR3 length: 14 amino acids. Unmatched junction bases numbered 6, after V lost 5 bases and J lost 2 bases. DNA of the CDR3: TGTGCCAGCAGCCCCCGGGGAGGGGCCTACGAGCAGTACTTC. Its protein is CASSPRGGAYEQYF.

The chain is built from TRBV2 and TRBJ2-7; D perhaps matches TRBD2 (5 bases). V lost 8 bases to trimming and J lost 4 bases, with 21 bases between them. The CDR3 extends over 15 amino acids. The germline CDR1 and CDR2 sequences are SNHLY and FYNNEI. In DNA, the CDR3 is TGTGCCAGCCGTACCTTTACTAGTAACGTTTACGAGCAGTACTTC. This sequence encodes CASRTFTSNVYEQYF.

This chain connects TRBV9 to TRBJ2-1; 11 nucleotides agree with TRBD2. After removal of 4 bases from V and 7 bases from J, the junction contained 7 bases not matched to a gene. Germline CDR1 is SGDLS and CDR2 is YYNGEE. The CDR3 runs to 15 residues. Here the CDR3 DNA reads TGTGCCAGCAGCATTAGCGGGAGGGCCCTTAATGAGCAGTTCTTC. This encodes CASSISGRALNEQFF.

The V call is TRBV27, the J call TRBJ2-2; D is possibly TRBD2 (6 bases). Germline CDR1 and CDR2: MNHEY and SMNVEV (reference sequence). The CDR3 consists of 17 residues. Trimming pared 2 bases from V and 5 bases from J, leaving 18 bases between. The CDR3 region is CASSLITGDYRTGELFF. CDR3 nucleotide sequence: TGTGCCAGCAGTTTAATCACGGGGGATTATCGGACCGGGGAGCTGTTTTTT.

The gene calls are TRBV7-2 and TRBJ2-2, with TRBD2 matching over 8 bases. The ends lost 1 base at V and 5 bases at J; junction bases unmatched: 6. The CDR3 is 16 amino acids. Germline V gives CDR1 SGHTA, CDR2 FQGNSA. CDR3 bases: TGTGCCAGCAGCTTAGTAGGTTTAGCGGGGACCGGGGAGCTGTTTTTT. It specifies CASSLVGLAGTGELFF.

The chain combines TRBV11-2 with TRBJ2-2; 8 nucleotides line up with TRBD1. The CDR3 is made up of 14 amino acids. Germline lookup yields CDR1 SGHAT and CDR2 FQNNGV. V was clipped by 5 bases and J by 5 bases; unmatched bases: 4. The CDR3 nucleotides are TGTGCCAGCAGCGGGAGGACAGGGACCGGGGAGCTGTTTTTT. Encoded protein: CASSGRTGTGELFF.